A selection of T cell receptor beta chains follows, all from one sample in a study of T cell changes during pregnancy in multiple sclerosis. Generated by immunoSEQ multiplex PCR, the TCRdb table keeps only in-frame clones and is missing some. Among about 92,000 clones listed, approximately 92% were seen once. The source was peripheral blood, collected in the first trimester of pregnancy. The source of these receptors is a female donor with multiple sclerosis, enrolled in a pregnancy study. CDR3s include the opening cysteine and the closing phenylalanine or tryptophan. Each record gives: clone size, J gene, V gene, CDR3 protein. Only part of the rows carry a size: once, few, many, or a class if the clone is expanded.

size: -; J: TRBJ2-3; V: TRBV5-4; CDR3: CASSFSASGTDTQYF
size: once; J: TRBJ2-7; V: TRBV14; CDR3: CASSPGEGPYEQYF
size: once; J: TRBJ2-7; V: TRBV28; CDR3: CASSPETSGRREQYF
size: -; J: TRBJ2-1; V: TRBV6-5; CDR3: CASRGAGGLYNEQFF
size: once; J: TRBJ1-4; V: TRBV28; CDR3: CASRPQEEHEKLFF
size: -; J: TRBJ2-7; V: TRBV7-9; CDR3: CASSWRVAGKPEQYF
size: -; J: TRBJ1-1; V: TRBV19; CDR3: CASSMAGSNTEAFF
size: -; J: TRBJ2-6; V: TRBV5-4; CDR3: CASSPIPRGANVLTF
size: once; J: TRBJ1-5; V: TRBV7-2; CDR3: CASSPGQGAFQPQHF
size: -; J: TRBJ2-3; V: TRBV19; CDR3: CASRTTGTRGADTQYF
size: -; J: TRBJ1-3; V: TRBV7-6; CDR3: CASSLVGAGSGNTIYF
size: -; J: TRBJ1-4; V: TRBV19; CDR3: CASSIDLGTMNEKLFF
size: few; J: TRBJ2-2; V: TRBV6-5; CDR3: CASSYGDRHTGELFF
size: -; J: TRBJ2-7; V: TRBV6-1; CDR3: CASSLDRDEQYF
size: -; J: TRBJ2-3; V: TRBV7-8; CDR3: CASSLSGIRDTQYF
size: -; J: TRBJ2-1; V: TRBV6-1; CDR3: CASALAATYNEQFF
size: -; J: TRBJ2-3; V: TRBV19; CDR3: CASSREHGTVATDTQYF
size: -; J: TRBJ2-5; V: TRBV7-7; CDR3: CASSSSGATQETQYF
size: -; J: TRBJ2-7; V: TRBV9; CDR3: CASSVVAGGGYEQYF
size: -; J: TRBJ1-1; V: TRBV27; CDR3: CASSLSSVVNTEAFF
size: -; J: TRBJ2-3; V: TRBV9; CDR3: CASSVVGSDTQYF
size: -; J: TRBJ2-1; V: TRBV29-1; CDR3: CSADRVNEQFF
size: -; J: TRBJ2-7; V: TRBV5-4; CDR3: CASSGGTSGRQSYEQYF
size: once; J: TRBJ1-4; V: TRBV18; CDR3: CASSQTGQGLNEKLFF
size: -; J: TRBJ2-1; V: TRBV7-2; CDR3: CASSRRVGGNEQFF
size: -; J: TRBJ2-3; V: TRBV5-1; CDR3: CASRRTGIDTQYF
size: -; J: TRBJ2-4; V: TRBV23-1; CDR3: CASSCERGNIQYF
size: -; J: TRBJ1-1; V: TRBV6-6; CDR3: CASSLMTGDNTEAFF
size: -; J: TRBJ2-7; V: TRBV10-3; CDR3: CAISDTAGTGTYEQYF
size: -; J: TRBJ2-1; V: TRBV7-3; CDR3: CASSFSGGTGYEQFF